This T cell receptor beta chain was sequenced for a study of Ad26.COV2.S vaccination and SARS-CoV-2 variants. The study's findings and limits: It is possible that the TCR breadth and depth analyses underestimated the total T cell responses. Breadth of non-spike TCRs did not differ between vaccinees and placebo recipients.

CDR3 length equals 15 residues. Germline CDR1 reads SGHAT; CDR2 reads FQNNGV. V lost 2 bases and J lost 0, with 8 bases in between. Treatment denoted: around 19 received Ad26.COV2.S at low or high dose, single or two shots; five or six received placebo; per-sample allocation not given. Sample collection was performed on day 63 after the first vaccine or placebo injection. TCRdb's copy holds only in-frame clones and misses some; the assay was immunoSEQ multiplex PCR. The sample has hundreds of thousands of clones, 87% seen once. With regard to this clone: Its antigen is as yet unknown.

This sequence was found in a person between 18 and 65 years old who received the Ad26.COV2.S COVID-19 vaccine or a placebo. The sequencing here drew on peripheral blood, taken in a trial of Ad26.COV2.S vaccine versus placebo. The chain couples TRBV11-2 to TRBJ1-5, with D perhaps matching TRBD1 (5 bases). Here the CDR3 reads CASSLLGDSNQPQHF. In DNA, the CDR3 is TGTGCCAGCAGCTTATTAGGGGATAGCAATCAGCCCCAGCATTTT.